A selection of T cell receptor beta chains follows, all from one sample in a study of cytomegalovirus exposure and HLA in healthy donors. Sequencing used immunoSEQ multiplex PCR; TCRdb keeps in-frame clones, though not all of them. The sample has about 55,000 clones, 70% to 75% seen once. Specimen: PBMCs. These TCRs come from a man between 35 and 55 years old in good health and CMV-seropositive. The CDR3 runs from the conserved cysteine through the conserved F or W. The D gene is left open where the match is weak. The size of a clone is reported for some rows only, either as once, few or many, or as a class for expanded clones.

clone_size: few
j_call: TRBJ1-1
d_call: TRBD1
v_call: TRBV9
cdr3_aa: CASSSTGGDRLTEAFF
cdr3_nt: TGTGCCAGCAGCTCGACAGGGGGCGATAGATTAACTGAAGCTTTCTTT

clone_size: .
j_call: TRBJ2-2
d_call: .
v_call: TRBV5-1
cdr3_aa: CASSLAVGAGKGELFF
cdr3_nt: TGCGCCAGCAGCTTGGCCGTTGGTGCCGGGAAAGGGGAGCTGTTTTTT

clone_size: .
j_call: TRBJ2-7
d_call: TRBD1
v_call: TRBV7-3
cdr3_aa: CASSLDRVGEQYF
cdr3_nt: TGTGCCAGCAGCTTAGACAGGGTTGGGGAGCAGTACTTC

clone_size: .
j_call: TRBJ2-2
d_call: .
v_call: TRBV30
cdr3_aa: CAWCSGVTNTGELFF
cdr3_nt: TGTGCCTGGTGTTCGGGGGTTACCAATACCGGGGAGCTGTTTTTT

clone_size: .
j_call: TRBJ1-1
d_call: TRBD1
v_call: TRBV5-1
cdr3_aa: CASSNRQGTEAFF
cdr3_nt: TGCGCCAGCAGCAACCGACAGGGTACTGAAGCTTTCTTT

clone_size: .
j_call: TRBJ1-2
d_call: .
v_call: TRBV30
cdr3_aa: CAWVGGPSTSGYTF
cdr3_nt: TGTGCCTGGGTGGGGGGGCCCTCGACCTCCGGCTACACCTTC

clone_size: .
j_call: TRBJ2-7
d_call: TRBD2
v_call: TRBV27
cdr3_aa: CASSLGSGPYEQYF
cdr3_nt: TGTGCCAGCAGTTTAGGTAGCGGGCCTTACGAGCAGTACTTC

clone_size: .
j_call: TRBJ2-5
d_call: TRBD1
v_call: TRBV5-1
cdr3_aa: CASSKITGEETQYF
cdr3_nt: TGCGCCAGCAGCAAGATAACAGGGGAAGAGACCCAGTACTTC

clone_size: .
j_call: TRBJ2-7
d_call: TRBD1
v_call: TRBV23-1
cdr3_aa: CASRLRDRVAYEQYF
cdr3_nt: TGCGCCAGCAGACTCCGGGACAGGGTGGCCTACGAGCAGTACTTC

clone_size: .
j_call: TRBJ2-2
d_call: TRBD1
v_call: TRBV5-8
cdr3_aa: CASSWDRGRTGELFF
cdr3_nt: TGTGCCAGCAGCTGGGACAGGGGAAGGACCGGGGAGCTGTTTTTT

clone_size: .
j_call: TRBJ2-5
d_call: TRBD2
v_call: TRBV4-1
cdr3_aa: CASSPTLAGGPRETQYF
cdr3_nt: TGCGCCAGCAGCCCCACACTAGCGGGGGGGCCTCGAGAGACCCAGTACTTC

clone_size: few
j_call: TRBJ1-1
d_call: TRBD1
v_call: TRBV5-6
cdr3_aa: CASSLSRGRGTEAFF
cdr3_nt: TGTGCCAGCAGCTTGAGCAGGGGGCGAGGAACTGAAGCTTTCTTT

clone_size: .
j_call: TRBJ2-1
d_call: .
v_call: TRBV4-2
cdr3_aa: CASSPYGRQWNEQFF
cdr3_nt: TGTGCCAGCAGCCCCTACGGGAGACAGTGGAATGAGCAGTTCTTC

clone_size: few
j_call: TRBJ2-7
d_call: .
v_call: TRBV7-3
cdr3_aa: CASSLRFAGDSYEQYF
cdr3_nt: TGTGCCAGCAGCTTAAGGTTTGCAGGGGACTCCTACGAGCAGTACTTC

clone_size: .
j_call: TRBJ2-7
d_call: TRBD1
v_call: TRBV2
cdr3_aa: CASSPTGSSFSYEQYF
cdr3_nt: TGTGCCAGCAGCCCGACAGGGTCCAGTTTCTCCTACGAGCAGTACTTC

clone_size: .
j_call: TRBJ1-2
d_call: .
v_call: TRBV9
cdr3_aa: CASSAPTSTYGYTF
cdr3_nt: TGTGCCAGCAGCGCGCCGACATCTACCTATGGCTACACCTTC

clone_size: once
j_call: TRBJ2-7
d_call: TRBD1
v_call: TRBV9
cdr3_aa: CASSLWTGDEQYF
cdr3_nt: TGTGCCAGCAGCCTATGGACAGGGGATGAGCAGTACTTC